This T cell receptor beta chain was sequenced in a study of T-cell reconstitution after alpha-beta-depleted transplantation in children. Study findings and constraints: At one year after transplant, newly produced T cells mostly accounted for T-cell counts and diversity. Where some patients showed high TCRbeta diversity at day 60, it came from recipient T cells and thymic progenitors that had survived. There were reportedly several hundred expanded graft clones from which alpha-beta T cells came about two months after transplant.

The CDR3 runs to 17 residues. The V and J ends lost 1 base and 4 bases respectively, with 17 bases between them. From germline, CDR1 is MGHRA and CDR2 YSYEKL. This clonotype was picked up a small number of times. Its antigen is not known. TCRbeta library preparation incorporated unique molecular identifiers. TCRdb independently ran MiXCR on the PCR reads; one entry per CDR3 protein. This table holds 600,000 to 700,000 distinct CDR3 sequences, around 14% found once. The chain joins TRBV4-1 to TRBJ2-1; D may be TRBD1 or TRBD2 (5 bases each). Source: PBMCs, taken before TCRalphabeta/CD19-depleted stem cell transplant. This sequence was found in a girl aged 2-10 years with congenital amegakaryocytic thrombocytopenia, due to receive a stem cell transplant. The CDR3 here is CASSQASGTGIYNEQFF. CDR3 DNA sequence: TGCGCCAGCAGCCAAGCCTCCGGGACGGGAATTTACAATGAGCAGTTCTTC.